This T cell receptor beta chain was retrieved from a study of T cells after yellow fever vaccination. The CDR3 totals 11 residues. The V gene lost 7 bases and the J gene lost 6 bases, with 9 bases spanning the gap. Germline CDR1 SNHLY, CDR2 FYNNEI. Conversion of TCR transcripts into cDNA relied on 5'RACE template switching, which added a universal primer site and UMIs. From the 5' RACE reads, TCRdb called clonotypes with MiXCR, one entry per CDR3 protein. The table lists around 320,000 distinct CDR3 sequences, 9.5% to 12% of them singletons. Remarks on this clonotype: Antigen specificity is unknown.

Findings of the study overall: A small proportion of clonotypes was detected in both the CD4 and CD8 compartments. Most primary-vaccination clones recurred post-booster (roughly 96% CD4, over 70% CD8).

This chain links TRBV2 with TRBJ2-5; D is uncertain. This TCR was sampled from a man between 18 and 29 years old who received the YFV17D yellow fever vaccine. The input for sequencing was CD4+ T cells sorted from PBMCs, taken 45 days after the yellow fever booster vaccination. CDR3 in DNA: TGTGCCAGCAAATCCGAGAAGACCCAGTACTTC. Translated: CASKSEKTQYF.